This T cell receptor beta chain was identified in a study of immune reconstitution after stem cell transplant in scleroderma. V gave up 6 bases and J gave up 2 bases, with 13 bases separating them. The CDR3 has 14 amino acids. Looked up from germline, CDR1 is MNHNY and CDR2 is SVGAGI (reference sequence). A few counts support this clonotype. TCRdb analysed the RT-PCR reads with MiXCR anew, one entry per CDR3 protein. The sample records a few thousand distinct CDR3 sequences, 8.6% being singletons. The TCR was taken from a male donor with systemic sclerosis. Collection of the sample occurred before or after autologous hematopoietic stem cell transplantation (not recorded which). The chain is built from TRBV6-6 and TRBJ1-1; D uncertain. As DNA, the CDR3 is TGTGCCAGCAGCCGAATCGGGGAAAACACTGAAGCTTTCTTT. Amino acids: CASSRIGENTEAFF.